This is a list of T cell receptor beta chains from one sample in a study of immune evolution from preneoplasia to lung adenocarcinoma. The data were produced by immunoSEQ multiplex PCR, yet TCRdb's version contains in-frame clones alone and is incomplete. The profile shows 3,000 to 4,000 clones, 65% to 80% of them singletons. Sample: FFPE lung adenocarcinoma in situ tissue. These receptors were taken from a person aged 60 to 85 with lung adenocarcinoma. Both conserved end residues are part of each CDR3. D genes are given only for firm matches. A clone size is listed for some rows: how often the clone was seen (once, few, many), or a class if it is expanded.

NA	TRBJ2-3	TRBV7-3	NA	CASSSQAFSTDTQYF	TGTGCCAGCAGCTCCCAGGCATTCTCCACAGATACGCAGTATTTT
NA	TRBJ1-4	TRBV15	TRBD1	CATSSTGPNEKLFF	TGTGCCACCAGCTCGACAGGGCCCAATGAAAAACTGTTTTTT
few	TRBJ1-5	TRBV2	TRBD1	CASSPQGANQPQHF	TGTGCCAGCAGTCCACAGGGGGCGAATCAGCCCCAGCATTTT
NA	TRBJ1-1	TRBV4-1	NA	CASSHDWNTEAFF	TGCGCCAGCAGCCACGATTGGAACACTGAAGCTTTCTTT
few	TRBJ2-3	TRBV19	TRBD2	CASRLRGGGQTDTQYF	TGTGCCAGTAGATTACGGGGGGGAGGTCAGACAGATACGCAGTATTTT
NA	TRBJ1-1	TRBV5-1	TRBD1	CASSQRQGSDTEAFF	TGCGCCAGCAGTCAACGACAGGGGTCGGACACTGAAGCTTTCTTT
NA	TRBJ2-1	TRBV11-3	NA	CASSFEWGPYNEQFF	TGTGCCAGCAGTTTTGAGTGGGGCCCCTACAATGAGCAGTTCTTC
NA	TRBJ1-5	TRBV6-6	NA	CASKQGGKSGRQPQHF	TGTGCCAGCAAGCAGGGCGGAAAGTCAGGCAGACAGCCCCAGCATTTT
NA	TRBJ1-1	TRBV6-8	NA	CASSYREANTEAFF	TGTGCCAGCAGTTATCGGGAAGCGAACACTGAAGCTTTCTTT
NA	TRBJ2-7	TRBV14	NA	CASSQDYPPSQEQYF	TGTGCCAGCAGCCAAGATTACCCCCCCTCTCAAGAGCAGTACTTC
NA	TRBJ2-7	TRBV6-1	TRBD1	CASSEPGQGSSYEQYF	TGTGCCAGCAGTGAACCCGGACAGGGCAGCTCCTACGAGCAGTACTTC
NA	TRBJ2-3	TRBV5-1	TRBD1	CASSTRQGTSTQYF	TGCGCCAGCAGCACCAGACAGGGAACAAGCACGCAGTATTTT
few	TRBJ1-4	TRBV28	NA	CASSFLTVGSNEKLFF	TGTGCCAGCAGTTTTCTGACGGTGGGGAGTAATGAAAAACTGTTTTTT
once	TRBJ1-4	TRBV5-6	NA	CASSLGVRGLNEKLFF	TGTGCCAGCAGCTTGGGAGTGAGGGGACTTAATGAAAAACTGTTTTTT
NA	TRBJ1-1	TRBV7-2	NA	CASSPRTETEAFF	TGTGCCAGCAGCCCAAGGACAGAAACTGAAGCTTTCTTT
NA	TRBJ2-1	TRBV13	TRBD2	CASSLEGGGAIYNEQFF	TGTGCCAGCAGCTTAGAAGGCGGGGGGGCAATCTACAATGAGCAGTTCTTC
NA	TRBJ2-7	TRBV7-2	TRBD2	CASSPGTSKYYEQYF	TGTGCCAGCAGCCCCGGGACTAGCAAATACTACGAGCAGTACTTC
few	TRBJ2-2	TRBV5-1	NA	CASSFLPSENTGELFF	TGCGCCAGCAGCTTCCTACCGTCGGAGAACACCGGGGAGCTGTTTTTT
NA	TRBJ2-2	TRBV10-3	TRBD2	CAISESIAGGPGGELFF	TGTGCCATCAGTGAGTCAATAGCGGGGGGGCCGGGCGGGGAGCTGTTTTTT
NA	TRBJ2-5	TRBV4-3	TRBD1	CASSQRGTGEGETQYF	TGCGCCAGCAGCCAACGGGGGACAGGGGAGGGGGAGACCCAGTACTTC
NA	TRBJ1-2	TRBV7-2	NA	CASSPRRDGRIYGYTF	TGTGCCAGCAGCCCCCGTCGCGACGGGCGGATCTATGGCTACACCTTC
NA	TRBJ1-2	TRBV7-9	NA	CASSMASSQGYTF	TGTGCCAGCAGCATGGCTAGCAGTCAGGGCTACACCTTC
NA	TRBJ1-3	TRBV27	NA	CASSSRSGNTIYF	TGTGCCAGCAGTTCCCGCTCTGGAAACACCATATATTTT
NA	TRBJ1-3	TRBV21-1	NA	CASSKAQQAISGNTIYF	TGTGCCAGCAGCAAAGCGCAGCAGGCGATCTCTGGAAACACCATATATTTT
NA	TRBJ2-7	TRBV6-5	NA	CASSYSGQRSYEQYF	TGTGCCAGCAGTTACTCTGGGCAGCGGTCCTACGAGCAGTACTTC
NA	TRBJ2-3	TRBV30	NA	CAWTRTGRAGDTQYF	TGTGCCTGGACCCGAACCGGCAGGGCCGGAGATACGCAGTATTTT
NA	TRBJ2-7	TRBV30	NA	CAWRGVSVLDEQYF	TGTGCCTGGAGGGGAGTGTCGGTTTTGGACGAGCAGTACTTC
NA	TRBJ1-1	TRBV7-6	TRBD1	CASSLTGGAEAFF	TGTGCCAGCAGCTTAACAGGGGGCGCCGAAGCTTTCTTT
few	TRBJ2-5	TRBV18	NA	CASSPPLASAQETQYF	TGTGCCAGCTCACCACCGCTGGCGAGCGCGCAAGAGACCCAGTACTTC
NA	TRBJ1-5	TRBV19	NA	CASSIEAGPRQPQHF	TGTGCCAGTAGTATAGAGGCAGGACCCCGTCAGCCCCAGCATTTT
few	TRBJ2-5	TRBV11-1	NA	CASSFWGGETQYF	TGTGCCAGCAGCTTCTGGGGCGGGGAGACCCAGTACTTC
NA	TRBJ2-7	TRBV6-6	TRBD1	CASSYWDRGYEQYF	TGTGCCAGCAGTTACTGGGACAGGGGCTACGAGCAGTACTTC
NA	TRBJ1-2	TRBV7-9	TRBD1	CASSFRGGNGYTF	TGTGCCAGCAGCTTCAGAGGGGGCAATGGCTACACCTTC
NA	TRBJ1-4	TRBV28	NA	CASFTGSTNEKLFF	TGTGCCAGCTTCACAGGATCAACTAATGAAAAACTGTTTTTT
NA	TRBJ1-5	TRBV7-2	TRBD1	CASSPRQGAYNQPQHF	TGTGCCAGCAGCCCCCGACAGGGGGCCTACAATCAGCCCCAGCATTTT
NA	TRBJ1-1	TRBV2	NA	CASSKGGPEAFF	TGTGCCAGCAGTAAAGGGGGACCCGAAGCTTTCTTT
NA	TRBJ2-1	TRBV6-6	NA	CASRPLWESTYNEQFF	TGTGCCAGCAGACCCCTGTGGGAGTCTACCTACAATGAGCAGTTCTTC
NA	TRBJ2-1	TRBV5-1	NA	CASSGILSSYNEQFF	TGCGCCAGCAGTGGGATCTTGAGCTCCTACAATGAGCAGTTCTTC
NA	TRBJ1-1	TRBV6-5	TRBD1	CASRPYRGMNTEAFF	TGTGCCAGCAGACCGTACAGGGGGATGAACACTGAAGCTTTCTTT
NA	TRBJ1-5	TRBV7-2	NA	CASSLVAGSGNQPQHF	TGTGCCAGCAGCTTAGTCGCGGGTTCAGGCAATCAGCCCCAGCATTTT
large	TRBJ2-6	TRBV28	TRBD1	CASSLSRGRGSGANVLTF	TGTGCCAGCAGTCTGTCCAGGGGGCGCGGCTCTGGGGCCAACGTCCTGACTTTC
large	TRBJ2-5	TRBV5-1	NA	CASSLGLAQETQYF	TGCGCCAGCAGCTTGGGTCTAGCCCAAGAGACCCAGTACTTC
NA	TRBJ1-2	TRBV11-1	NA	CASGTGYSYTF	TGTGCCAGCGGGACTGGGTATAGCTACACCTTC
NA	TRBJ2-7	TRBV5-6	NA	CASSLLRSSYEQYF	TGTGCCAGCAGCTTGCTGCGGAGCTCCTACGAGCAGTACTTC
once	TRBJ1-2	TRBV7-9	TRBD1	CASSLGQNYGYTF	TGTGCCAGCAGCTTGGGACAGAACTATGGCTACACCTTC
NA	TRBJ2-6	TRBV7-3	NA	CASSLGAGANVLTF	TGTGCCAGCAGCTTGGGGGCTGGGGCCAACGTCCTGACTTTC
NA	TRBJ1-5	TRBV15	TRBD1	CATSRGDRGYNQPQHF	TGTGCCACCAGCAGGGGAGACAGGGGCTATAATCAGCCCCAGCATTTT
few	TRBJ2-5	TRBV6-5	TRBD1	CASSYRGQGARETQYF	TGTGCCAGCAGTTACCGGGGACAGGGGGCTAGGGAGACCCAGTACTTC